The 25 T cell receptor beta chains in this list originate from one sample, sequenced in a study of T-cell memory formation after mild COVID-19. Using its own MiXCR run on the 5' RACE reads, TCRdb lists one record per CDR3 protein. Here the sample spans fewer than 350,000 distinct CDR3 sequences, about a sixth being singletons. The sequencing input was PBMCs or a T cell subset sorted from them (not recorded which). The receptor source for this set is a man aged 18 to 29 who had mild COVID-19 (a few samples of this study predate the infection). Cell type and time point are not known.

This chain joins TRBV6-2 or TRBV6-3 and TRBJ1-6; no clear D gene. Germline CDR1 is MNHEY and CDR2 is SVGEGT. The CDR3 spans 13 residues. V lost 2 bases and J lost 7, with 6 bases in between. The CDR3 loop reads CASSYDWNSPLHF. The CDR3 nucleotides are TGTGCCAGCAGTTACGATTGGAATTCACCCCTCCACTTT.

There are a few counts of this clonotype. This chain uses TRBV5-1 with TRBJ2-2, with TRBD1 identical over 7 bases. The J segment lost 4 bases and the V segment lost 0 bases, leaving 6 bases of the junction unmatched. Germline loops: CDR1 SGHRS, CDR2 YFSETQ. The CDR3 length is 16 residues. CDR3 nucleotide sequence: TGCGCCAGCAGCTTGGAGAGGGGGCTAGTCACCGGGGAGCTGTTTTTT. Encoded protein: CASSLERGLVTGELFF.

The chain uses TRBV12-3 or TRBV12-4 and TRBJ2-3, with TRBD1 identical over 9 bases. The CDR3 is 17 amino acids. The V and J ends lost 2 bases and 4 bases, in that order; junction bases with no gene match: 10. The CDR3: CASSLLGQGYRSDTQYF. The DNA of the CDR3 is TGTGCCAGCAGTTTATTAGGACAGGGGTATCGGTCAGATACGCAGTATTTT.

This clonotype was found many times. V and J are TRBV10-3 and TRBJ2-3; 10 bases align to TRBD1. Per the germline V gene, CDR1 is ENHRY and CDR2 is SYGVKD. The trim removed 6 bases at V and 2 bases at J, leaving 8 bases unmatched. There are 16 residues in the CDR3. As DNA, the CDR3 is TGTGCCATCAGCTCCGGGGACAGGGGCATCACAGATACGCAGTATTTT. Protein sequence: CAISSGDRGITDTQYF.

This clonotype showed up many times. This chain links TRBV5-1 with TRBJ2-3, with unresolved D. Per the germline V gene, CDR1 is SGHRS and CDR2 is YFSETQ. The CDR3 spans 17 residues. Trimming shortened V by 0 bases and J by 5 bases, and 19 bases separated the two germline ends. CDR3 amino acids: CASSLVLQISTGDTQYF. DNA of the CDR3: TGCGCCAGCAGCTTGGTCCTACAGATAAGCACGGGAGATACGCAGTATTTT.

This clonotype was counted many times. This rearrangement joins TRBV5-1 to TRBJ2-5; 8 bases are a match to TRBD2. The V segment lost 2 bases and the J segment 5 bases; nucleotides outside the gene matches: 8. This CDR3 is 15 amino acids long. Germline-derived CDR1 and CDR2 are SGHRS and YFSETQ. In DNA form, the CDR3 reads TGCGCCAGCAGCTTCACGGGACTAGAGGCCGAGACCCAGTACTTC. This translates into CASSFTGLEAETQYF.

This clonotype was seen a handful of times. The V gene is TRBV4-1, the J gene TRBJ2-3, with 8 bases lining up with TRBD2. From germline, CDR1 is MGHRA and CDR2 YSYEKL. The CDR3 consists of 18 residues. V lost 3 bases and J lost 0; bases outside the gene matches: 11. CDR3 region: CASSQTRPLAGSTDTQYF. The CDR3 region has the DNA TGCGCCAGCAGCCAGACGCGACCCTTAGCGGGGAGCACAGATACGCAGTATTTT.

This rearrangement joins TRBV12-3 or TRBV12-4 to TRBJ1-1, with D possibly TRBD1 on 6 matching bases. Trimming removed 6 bases from V and 5 bases from J, with 16 bases in between. CDR3 length: 14 residues. DNA of the CDR3: TGTGCCAGCAGCCCCGTATGGGGGCAGACTGAAGCTTTCTTT. Its translation: CASSPVWGQTEAFF.

This clonotype was found a few times. The genes are TRBV6-2 or TRBV6-3 and TRBJ2-7; D is ambiguous. The CDR3 is 12 amino acids. Between the trimmed V and J ends, which lost 7 bases and 4 bases, there was a span of 11 bases. The germline gives CDR1 MNHEY, CDR2 SVGEGT. This CDR3 reads CASKSYRYEQYF. CDR3 sequence (DNA): TGTGCCAGCAAATCTTACCGATACGAGCAGTACTTC.

A few counts support this clonotype. The chain couples TRBV12-3 or TRBV12-4 to TRBJ2-7; TRBD2 might be the D (6 bases). CDR3 size: 14 residues. The germline V and J ends were trimmed by 3 bases and 0 bases, with 9 bases remaining between them. This CDR3 is CASSLSGVSYEQYV. CDR3 DNA: TGTGCCAGCAGTTTGTCGGGGGTCTCCTACGAGCAGTACGTC.

This clonotype was observed a few times. This chain uses TRBV9 with TRBJ1-1, with D possibly TRBD1 on 5 matching bases. The germline V and J ends were trimmed by 4 bases and 10 bases, with 20 bases remaining between them. The germline gives CDR1 SGDLS, CDR2 YYNGEE. The CDR3 totals 14 residues. CDR3 bases: TGTGCCAGCAGCCCACAGACCGGGACCCCCCGAGCTTTCTTT. Its translation is CASSPQTGTPRAFF.

This rearrangement joins TRBV6-2 or TRBV6-3 to TRBJ2-3; D perhaps matches TRBD1 (6 bases). The CDR3 loop spans 13 amino acids. Trimming pared 5 bases from V and 5 bases from J, leaving 11 bases between. Germline V gene lookup returns CDR1 MNHEY and CDR2 SVGEGT. The CDR3 sequence is CASSKQGIDTQYF. CDR3 nucleotide sequence: TGTGCCAGCAGTAAACAGGGCATAGATACGCAGTATTTT.

The chain joins TRBV19 to TRBJ2-1; possible D gene TRBD1, 5 bases. Germline V gene data show CDR1 as LNHDA and CDR2 as SQIVND (reference sequence). V was clipped by 6 bases and J by 6 bases, with 15 bases between them. The CDR3 sequence is 14 residues long. The CDR3 is CASRRTVTVNEQFF. The DNA for the CDR3 is TGTGCCAGTAGACGCACAGTGACAGTCAATGAGCAGTTCTTC.

The chain has TRBV5-1 and TRBJ1-1, with D perhaps matching TRBD1 (5 bases). V was shortened by 9 bases and J by 3 bases, with 15 bases between the two germline ends. CDR1 SGHRS and CDR2 YFSETQ come from the germline V gene. The CDR3 is 13 amino acids. CDR3 sequence (DNA): TGCGCCACCCGCATGTGGGGGGACACTGAAGCTTTCTTT. Encoded protein: CATRMWGDTEAFF. Supplemented by reference TRBV5-1 and TRBJ1-1, the full variable domain reads KAGVTQTPRYLIKTRGQQVTLSCSPISGHRSVSWYQQTPGQGLQFLFEYFSETQRNKGNFPGRFSGRQFSNSRSEMNVSTLELGDSALYLCATRMWGDTEAFFGQGTRLTVV.

This clonotype was counted a few times. The rearrangement links TRBV5-8 to TRBJ1-5; tentatively, D is TRBD1 (5 bases). Trimming cost V 2 bases and J 2 bases, with 14 bases left between them. This CDR3 is 16 amino acids long. Looked up from germline, CDR1 is SGHTS and CDR2 is YDEGEE. The CDR3, as DNA: TGTGCCAGCAGCTTATGGGCAGGGATAGGCAATCAGCCCCAGCATTTT. Residues: CASSLWAGIGNQPQHF.

The V and J genes are TRBV3-1 and TRBJ2-7; the D is unclear. Between the trimmed V and J ends, which lost 0 bases and 0 bases, there was a span of 12 bases. The CDR3 loop spans 16 amino acids. Germline CDR1 and CDR2: LGHDT and YNNKEL (reference sequence). The CDR3 coding sequence is TGTGCCAGCAGCCAAGAAAACTACGGAAGCTCCTACGAGCAGTACGTC. Its protein is CASSQENYGSSYEQYV.

This clonotype was seen only a few times. V usage is TRBV14 and J usage is TRBJ2-5, with D perhaps TRBD1 (5 bases). CDR3 length equals 12 residues. V lost 2 bases and J 9 bases, leaving 10 bases between the germline ends. Germline loops: CDR1 SGHDN, CDR2 FVKESK. The CDR3 nucleotides read TGTGCCAGCAGCCAACCTGACAGCTCCCAGTACTTC. Translated: CASSQPDSSQYF.

The chain joins TRBV20-1 to TRBJ2-1; 8 nucleotides agree with TRBD2. This CDR3 has 13 amino acids. CDR1 is DFQATT and CDR2 is SNEGSKA in the germline V gene (reference sequence). J was trimmed by 9 bases and V by 2 bases; bases with no gene match: 6. The CDR3 protein is CSARTGGAVEQFF. The CDR3 DNA follows: TGCAGTGCTAGAACCGGGGGGGCTGTTGAGCAGTTCTTC.

This sequence joins TRBV6-5 and TRBJ2-7, with D unclear. V gave up 4 bases and J gave up 3 bases, with 13 bases separating them. The CDR3 is 14 amino acids. Germline CDR1 and CDR2: MNHEY and SVGAGI. CDR3 DNA sequence: TGTGCCAGCAGTTTCTTCCCCGTGGGCTACGAGCAGTACTTC. As protein: CASSFFPVGYEQYF.

The rearrangement uses TRBV18 and TRBJ2-1; D possibly corresponds to TRBD1 (8 bases). With 2 bases removed from V and 2 bases from J, the gap between germline ends came to 13 bases. The CDR3 runs 16 residues. The germline gives CDR1 KGHSH, CDR2 LQKENI. The CDR3 DNA reads TGTGCCAGCTCACCAATACAGGGGGGGACCTACAATGAGCAGTTCTTC. Translation gives CASSPIQGGTYNEQFF.

The J gene is TRBJ2-1, the V gene TRBV6-5, with D perhaps given as TRBD1 or TRBD2 (5 bases each). The CDR3 covers 15 residues. The V gene lost 5 bases and the J gene lost 2 bases, with 13 bases spanning the gap. Germline-derived CDR1 and CDR2 are MNHEY and SVGAGI. CDR3 sequence reads: CASSVSGTAYNEQFF. The CDR3 DNA follows: TGTGCCAGCAGTGTATCCGGGACCGCCTACAATGAGCAGTTCTTC.

The chain joins TRBV29-1 to TRBJ2-7; D is tentatively TRBD1 or TRBD2 (6 bases each). Germline V gene data show CDR1 as SQVTM and CDR2 as ANQGSEA. With 5 bases removed from V and 0 bases from J, the gap between germline ends came to 14 bases. CDR3 length equals 14 residues. CDR3 in amino acids: CSVSGGGSSYEQYF. The CDR3 nucleotides read TGCAGCGTTTCCGGGGGCGGAAGCTCCTACGAGCAGTACTTC.

This chain uses TRBV20-1 with TRBJ1-1, with D possibly being TRBD1 (5 bases). V was shortened by 7 bases and J by 4 bases, with 13 bases between the two germline ends. CDR3 length equals 12 residues. From germline, CDR1 is DFQATT and CDR2 SNEGSKA (reference sequence). The CDR3 loop reads CSGGVTSTEAFF. The CDR3 nucleotides read TGCAGTGGGGGGGTCACGAGCACTGAAGCTTTCTTT.

This clonotype was found a few times. The chain couples TRBV5-1 to TRBJ2-1; D possibly corresponds to TRBD2 (6 bases). Germline values: CDR1 SGHRS, CDR2 YFSETQ. This CDR3 region has 15 residues. Trimming removed 4 bases at V and 5 bases at J, with 16 bases between. CDR3 DNA sequence: TGCGCCAGCAGCGGATACGGGAGCCCCGACAATGAGCAGTTCTTC. Translated, it gives CASSGYGSPDNEQFF. The full variable domain, its missing parts supplied by reference TRBV5-1 and TRBJ2-1, is KAGVTQTPRYLIKTRGQQVTLSCSPISGHRSVSWYQQTPGQGLQFLFEYFSETQRNKGNFPGRFSGRQFSNSRSEMNVSTLELGDSALYLCASSGYGSPDNEQFFGPGTRLTVL.

This clonotype has a count of ten or more. CDR3 bases: TGTGCCAGCAGTCGGACAGGGGGCAACTATGGCTACACCTTC. Amino acids: CASSRTGGNYGYTF. The chain carries TRBV2 and TRBJ1-2; 11 nucleotides align to TRBD1. Looked up from germline, CDR1 is SNHLY and CDR2 is FYNNEI. With 5 bases clipped from V and 2 bases from J, the junction kept 1 base outside the gene matches. CDR3 size: 14 residues.